The 6 T cell receptor beta chains presented below share a single source sample, sequenced in a study of blood T cell repertoires in COVID-19. Method: immunoSEQ multiplex PCR; TCRdb's copy keeps in-frame clones and lacks some. The top ten clones hold 3% to 3.5% of a sample with 240,000 or so clones, over 70% of them seen once. The sample taken for sequencing was peripheral blood. The receptors come from an elderly woman with acute or convalescent COVID-19.

V usage is TRBV7-3 and J usage is TRBJ2-3, with 10 bases identical to TRBD2. CDR1 and CDR2 from the germline V gene are SGHTA and FQGTGA. This CDR3 has 16 amino acids. Trimming took 8 bases from V and 6 from J; bases not matched to a gene: 14. CDR3 in amino acids: CASGPRAGGPMDTQYF. The CDR3, as DNA: TGTGCCAGCGGTCCCCGAGCGGGGGGGCCGATGGATACGCAGTATTTT.

The gene calls are TRBV19 and TRBJ1-2; 7 bases are a match to TRBD1. V was pared by 5 bases and J by 1 base, with 7 bases of the junction left unmatched. Germline-derived CDR1 and CDR2 are LNHDA and SQIVND (reference sequence). The CDR3 runs 15 residues. CDR3 coding DNA: TGTGCCAGTAGTGTACCGGGACAGAATAACTATGGCTACACCTTC. This sequence encodes CASSVPGQNNYGYTF.

J is TRBJ2-5 and V is TRBV19; 14 bases line up with TRBD2. There are 16 residues in the CDR3. The germline gives CDR1 LNHDA, CDR2 SQIVND (reference sequence). V was pared by 5 bases and J by 4 bases, with 6 bases of the junction left unmatched. CDR3 sequence reads: CASSFGLAGGSETQYF. The CDR3 DNA is TGTGCCAGTAGTTTCGGACTAGCGGGGGGTTCAGAGACCCAGTACTTC.

This rearrangement joins TRBV5-4 to TRBJ2-3, with 11 bases fitting TRBD2. Germline loops: CDR1 SGHNT, CDR2 YYREEE (reference sequence). This CDR3 spans 17 amino acids. The ends lost 0 bases at V and 8 bases at J; junction bases unmatched: 11. In DNA, the CDR3 is TGTGCCAGCAGCTTGGAGGTAGCGGGAGGGGACCGGGGTACGCAGTATTTT. Protein product: CASSLEVAGGDRGTQYF.

This chain links TRBV16 with TRBJ1-2, with 9 nucleotides matching TRBD1. Losses at the gene ends were 6 bases for V and 7 bases for J; bases not matched to a gene: 12. CDR1 is KGHSY, CDR2 FQNENV, per germline. CDR3 length equals 15 residues. This CDR3 reads CASSAGQGTGSGYTF. The CDR3 DNA sequence: TGTGCCAGCAGTGCAGGACAGGGGACAGGTTCTGGCTACACCTTC.

This chain links TRBV5-5 with TRBJ2-1; TRBD2 might be the D (6 bases). The V end lost 4 bases, the J end lost 0 bases, and 14 bases lay between the germline ends. Germline lookup yields CDR1 SGHKS and CDR2 YYEKEE (reference sequence). The CDR3 runs to 16 residues. The CDR3 region has the DNA TGTGCCAGCAGCCGACTAGTCGAAAGCTCCTACAATGAGCAGTTCTTC. It specifies CASSRLVESSYNEQFF.